This T cell receptor (beta chain) was recorded in a study of blood T cell repertoires in COVID-19. Study in general: T cells, B-cell-depleted T cells, or PBMCs supplied cDNA or gDNA.

In the authors' methods: Researchers report that nucleated cell counts were estimated from reference gene primer amplification. Clones were read by immunoSEQ multiplex PCR, and TCRdb kept only the in-frame ones, dropping some. That table gives V, J and clone size, and the DNA gave D and trimming. This table holds about 160,000 clones, 79% found once. Seattle cases were enrolled at active infection and followed longitudinally. Sequenced: peripheral blood. This sequence was found in a woman aged 60 to 75 with COVID-19, enrolled during active disease.

The CDR3 DNA is TGTGCCAGCAGCCCAGGACATCTACGCAGTGGCTACACCTTC. Translation: CASSPGHLRSGYTF. V and J are TRBV2 and TRBJ1-2; D is perhaps TRBD1 (5 bases). The CDR3 has 14 amino acids. V was shortened by 6 bases and J by 7 bases, with 18 bases between the two germline ends. The germline gives CDR1 SNHLY, CDR2 FYNNEI.